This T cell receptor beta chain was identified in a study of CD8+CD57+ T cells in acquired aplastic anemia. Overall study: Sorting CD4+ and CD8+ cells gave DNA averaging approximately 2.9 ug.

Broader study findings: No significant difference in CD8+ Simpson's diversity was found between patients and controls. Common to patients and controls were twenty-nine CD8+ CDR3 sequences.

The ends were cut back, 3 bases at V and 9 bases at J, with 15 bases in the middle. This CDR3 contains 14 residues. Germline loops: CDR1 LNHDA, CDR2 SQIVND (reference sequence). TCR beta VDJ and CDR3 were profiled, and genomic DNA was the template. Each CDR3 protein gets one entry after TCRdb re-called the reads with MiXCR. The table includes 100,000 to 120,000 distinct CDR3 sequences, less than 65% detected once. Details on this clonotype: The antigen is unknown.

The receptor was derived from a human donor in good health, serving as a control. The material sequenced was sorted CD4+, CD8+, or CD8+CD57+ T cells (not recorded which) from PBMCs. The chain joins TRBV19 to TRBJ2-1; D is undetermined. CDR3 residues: CASSIGRLQGEQFF. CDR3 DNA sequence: TGTGCCAGTAGTATCGGTCGCCTACAAGGTGAGCAGTTCTTC.